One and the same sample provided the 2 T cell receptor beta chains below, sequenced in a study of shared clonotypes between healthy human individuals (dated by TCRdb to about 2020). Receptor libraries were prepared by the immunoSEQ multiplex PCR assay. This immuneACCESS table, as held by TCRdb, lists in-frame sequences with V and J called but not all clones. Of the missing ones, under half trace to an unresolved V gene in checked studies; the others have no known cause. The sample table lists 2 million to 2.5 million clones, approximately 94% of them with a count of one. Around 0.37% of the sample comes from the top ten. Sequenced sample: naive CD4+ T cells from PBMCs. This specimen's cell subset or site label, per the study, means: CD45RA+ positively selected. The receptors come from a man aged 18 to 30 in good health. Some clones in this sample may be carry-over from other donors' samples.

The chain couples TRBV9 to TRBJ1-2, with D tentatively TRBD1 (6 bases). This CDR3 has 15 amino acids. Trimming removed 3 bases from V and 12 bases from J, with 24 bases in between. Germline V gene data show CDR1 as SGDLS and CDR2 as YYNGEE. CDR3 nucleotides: TGTGCCAGCAGCGGGGGTGTGAACACCATTGGGGGCCACACCTTC. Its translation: CASSGGVNTIGGHTF.

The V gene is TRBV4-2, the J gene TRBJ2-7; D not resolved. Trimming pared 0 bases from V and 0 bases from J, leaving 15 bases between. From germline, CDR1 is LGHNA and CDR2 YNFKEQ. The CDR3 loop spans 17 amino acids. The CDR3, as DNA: TGTGCCAGCAGCCAAGATGCCCCTGCCTGGAACTCCTACGAGCAGTACTTC. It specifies CASSQDAPAWNSYEQYF.